This TCR beta chain was sequenced in a study of blood T cells in healthy people across ages. A J-beta primer mix and a sample-barcoded 5' primer were used in a second PCR of roughly 6 to 11 cycles. TCRdb re-called the 5' RACE reads with MiXCR, one entry per CDR3 protein. In the table there are fewer than 750,000 distinct CDR3 sequences, 45% to 60% of which are singletons. General study points: Higher naive T cell percentage went strongly together with higher TCR beta diversity. Diversity of TCR beta per million T cells declined in a roughly linear way with age. The authors considered diversity estimates from one million T cells to be underestimates. Because donor CMV status was unknown, expanded clonotype changes were possibly confounded.

This clonotype was recorded at least ten times. What it binds is unknown. This CDR3 region has 16 residues. V lost 5 bases and J lost 2; bases outside the gene matches: 12. Looked up from germline, CDR1 is SEHNR and CDR2 is FQNEAQ (reference sequence). The receptor was derived from a woman of 80 years or more in good health. This chain connects TRBV7-9 to TRBJ2-7; 7 nucleotides agree with TRBD2. The sequencing input was blood. In DNA form, the CDR3 reads TGTGCCAGCAGCCTTGCTGGGGGACTAACGACCTACGAGCAGTACTTC. Protein product: CASSLAGGLTTYEQYF.